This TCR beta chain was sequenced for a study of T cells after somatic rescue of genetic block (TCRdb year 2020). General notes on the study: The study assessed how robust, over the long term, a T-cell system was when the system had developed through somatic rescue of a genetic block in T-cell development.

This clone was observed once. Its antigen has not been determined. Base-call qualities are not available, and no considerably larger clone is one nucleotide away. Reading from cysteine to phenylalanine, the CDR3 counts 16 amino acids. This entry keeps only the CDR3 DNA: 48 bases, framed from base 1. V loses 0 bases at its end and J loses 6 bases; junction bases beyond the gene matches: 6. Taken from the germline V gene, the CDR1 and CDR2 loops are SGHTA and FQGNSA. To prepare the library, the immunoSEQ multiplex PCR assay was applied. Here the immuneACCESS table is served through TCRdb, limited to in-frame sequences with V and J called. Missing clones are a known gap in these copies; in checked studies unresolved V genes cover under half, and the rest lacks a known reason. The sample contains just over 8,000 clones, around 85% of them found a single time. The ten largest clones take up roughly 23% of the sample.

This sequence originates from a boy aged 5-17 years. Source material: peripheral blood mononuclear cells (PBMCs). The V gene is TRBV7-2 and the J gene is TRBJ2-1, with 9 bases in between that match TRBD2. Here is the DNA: TGTGCCAGCAGCTTAGCAGCGGGAGGTGTCCCCAATGAGCAGTTCTTC. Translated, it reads CASSLAAGGVPNEQFF.